This TCR beta chain emerged from a study of radiotherapy plus CTLA-4 blockade in lung cancer. About the research overall: Disease control was seen in approximately 30% of patients, objective responses in approximately 20%. The study's findings and limits: TCR clones originating in tumors grew in number in blood after radiotherapy plus ipilimumab. Reported findings show early blood T cell clone dynamics, with interferon-beta, best predicted response.

For this clone: What it binds is not known. At one end, the junction sequence differs from germline, possibly due to a read error.

This table comes from immunoSEQ multiplex PCR, and its TCRdb copy is limited to in-frame clones, with some not included. The profile shows around 91,000 clones, 85% to 90% of them singletons. Focal radiation with ipilimumab CTLA-4 blockade was given to patients with chemo-refractory metastatic non-small-cell lung cancer. The length of the CDR3 is 15 residues. This receptor was obtained from a human donor with non-small cell lung cancer that progressed on radiotherapy plus ipilimumab. The sequences come from peripheral blood, collected from a patient treated with radiotherapy plus ipilimumab. V usage is TRBV5-3 and J usage is TRBJ2-7; TRBD1 matches 7 bases. TRBV5-3 is given ORF status, its function remaining uncertain. CDR3 sequence: CARRLERDSLYEQYF. CDR3 bases: TGTGCCAGAAGATTGGAAAGGGACAGCCTCTACGAGCAGTACTTC.